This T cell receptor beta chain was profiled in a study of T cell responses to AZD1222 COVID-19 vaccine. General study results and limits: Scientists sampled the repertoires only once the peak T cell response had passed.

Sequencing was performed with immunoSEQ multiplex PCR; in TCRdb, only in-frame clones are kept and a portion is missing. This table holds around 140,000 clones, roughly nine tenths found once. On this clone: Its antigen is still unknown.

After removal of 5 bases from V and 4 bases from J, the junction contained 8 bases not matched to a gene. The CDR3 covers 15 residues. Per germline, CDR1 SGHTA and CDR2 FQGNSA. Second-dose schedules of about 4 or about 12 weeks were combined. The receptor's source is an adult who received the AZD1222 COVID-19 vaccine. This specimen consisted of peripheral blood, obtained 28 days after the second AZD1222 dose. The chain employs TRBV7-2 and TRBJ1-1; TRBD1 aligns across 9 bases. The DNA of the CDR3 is TGTGCCAGCAGCGCCCACAGGGGGCGCATCACTGAAGCTTTCTTT. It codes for CASSAHRGRITEAFF. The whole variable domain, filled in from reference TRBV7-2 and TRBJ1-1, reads GAGVSQSPSNKVTEKGKDVELRCDPISGHTALYWYRQSLGQGLEFLIYFQGNSAPDKSGLPSDRFSAERTGGSVSTLTIQRTQQEDSAVYLCASSAHRGRITEAFFGQGTRLTVV.